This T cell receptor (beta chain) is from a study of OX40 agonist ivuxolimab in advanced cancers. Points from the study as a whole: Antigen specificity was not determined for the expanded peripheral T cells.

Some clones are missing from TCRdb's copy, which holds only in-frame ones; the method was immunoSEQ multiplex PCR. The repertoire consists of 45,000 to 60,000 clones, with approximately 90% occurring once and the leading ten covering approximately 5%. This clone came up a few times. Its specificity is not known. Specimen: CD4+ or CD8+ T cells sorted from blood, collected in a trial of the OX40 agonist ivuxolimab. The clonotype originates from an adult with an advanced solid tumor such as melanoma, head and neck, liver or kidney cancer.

The CDR3 region is CASRQMNTEAFF. The CDR3 coding sequence is TGTGCCAGCAGACAGATGAACACTGAAGCTTTCTTT. This chain joins TRBV5-4 and TRBJ1-1, with D uncertain. V dropped 5 bases and J dropped 0 bases, with 5 bases sitting between them. Looked up from germline, CDR1 is SGHNT and CDR2 is YYREEE (reference sequence). The CDR3 spans 12 residues.